A selection of T cell receptor beta chains follows, all from one sample in a study of blood T cell repertoires in COVID-19. Clones were sequenced by immunoSEQ multiplex PCR, and TCRdb holds only the in-frame ones, with some missing. The data show about 240,000 clones, around 86% seen once. The sequenced sample was PBMCs or T cells enriched from blood (not recorded which). The receptors were gathered from a woman between 40 and 55 years old with acute COVID-19. Each CDR3 is given without its conserved first and last residue.

j_gene: TRBJ2-1
v_gene: TRBV12-3/TRBV12-4
CDR3aa: ASSPGQNKF

j_gene: TRBJ1-3
v_gene: TRBV18
CDR3aa: ASSSTGTSLGNTIY

j_gene: TRBJ1-5
v_gene: TRBV12-3/TRBV12-4
CDR3aa: ASRGTYGGPH

j_gene: TRBJ2-3
v_gene: TRBV7-3
CDR3aa: ASSLTGVGLAGSTDTQY

j_gene: TRBJ2-1
v_gene: TRBV5-4
CDR3aa: ASSVIGANNEQF

j_gene: TRBJ1-6
v_gene: TRBV12-3/TRBV12-4
CDR3aa: ASTKTSNSPLH

j_gene: TRBJ2-2
v_gene: TRBV29-1
CDR3aa: SVEESPGELF

j_gene: TRBJ2-1
v_gene: TRBV7-3
CDR3aa: ASSRTSGRANNEQF

j_gene: TRBJ1-1
v_gene: TRBV5-4
CDR3aa: ASRIDRGGDTEAF

j_gene: TRBJ1-2
v_gene: TRBV2
CDR3aa: ASSAQRTVGYT

j_gene: TRBJ2-7
v_gene: TRBV7-9
CDR3aa: ASKLGAGDYEQY

j_gene: TRBJ2-1
v_gene: TRBV6-4
CDR3aa: ASSGSSNEQF

j_gene: TRBJ2-2
v_gene: TRBV14
CDR3aa: ASSQPGLAGVAGELF

j_gene: TRBJ2-5
v_gene: TRBV3-1/TRBV3-2
CDR3aa: ASSLNGETQY

j_gene: TRBJ2-5
v_gene: TRBV5-1
CDR3aa: ASSTTGGETQY